Below are 15 T cell receptor beta chains sequenced from a single sample in a study of early T cells in non-severe SARS-CoV-2 infection. TCRdb re-derived calls from the 5' RACE reads in MiXCR, one entry per CDR3 protein. Among about 100,000 distinct CDR3 sequences, about 12% were seen once, and the ten largest hold approximately 2.3%. Sequenced input: whole blood. These receptors were collected from an adult who was a healthcare worker with PCR-confirmed SARS-CoV-2 infection or an uninfected control (not recorded which).

The chain is built from TRBV19 and TRBJ1-5; D ambiguous. The CDR3 consists of 15 residues. V lost 6 bases and J 3 bases, leaving 15 bases between the germline ends. Germline values: CDR1 LNHDA, CDR2 SQIVND (reference sequence). In DNA form, the CDR3 reads TGTGCCAGTAGCCGGGGAGAGGCGGTCAATCAGCCCCAGCATTTT. Encoded protein: CASSRGEAVNQPQHF.

This clonotype appeared many times. CDR3 DNA: TGTGCCAGCAGTGAATTCATCGGGGCCAATGAGCAGTTCTTC. Protein product: CASSEFIGANEQFF. The chain joins TRBV25-1 to TRBJ2-1; D may be TRBD1 or TRBD2 (5 bases each). V dropped 1 base and J dropped 6 bases, with 10 bases sitting between them. This CDR3 region has 14 residues. Germline CDR1 reads MGHDK; CDR2 reads SYGVNS.

In regard to this clonotype: A much larger clone sits a single nucleotide away, making a read error possible. The chain recombines TRBV20-1 with TRBJ2-1; 8 bases align to TRBD2. There are 13 residues in the CDR3. Looked up from germline, CDR1 is DFQATT and CDR2 is SNEGSKA (reference sequence). This CDR3 reads CSAKLAGYNKQFF. The DNA for the CDR3 is TGCAGTGCTAAGTTAGCGGGATACAATAAGCAGTTCTTC.

J is TRBJ1-2 and V is TRBV6-2 or TRBV6-3, with a weak D call TRBD1 (5 bases). Germline loops: CDR1 MNHEY, CDR2 SVGEGT. The CDR3 is 16 amino acids. Trimming stripped 3 bases from V and 3 bases from J, with 17 bases between. The CDR3 coding sequence is TGTGCCAGCAGTTATTCATCGGCAGGGTCCGACTATGGCTACACCTTC. This sequence encodes CASSYSSAGSDYGYTF.

This clonotype was picked up a small number of times. The chain uses TRBV6-2 or TRBV6-3 and TRBJ1-1; D uncertain. Germline CDR1 is MNHEY and CDR2 is SVGEGT. The CDR3 has 13 amino acids. The V and J ends lost 3 bases and 8 bases respectively, with 13 bases between them. CDR3 DNA: TGTGCCAGCAGTTATGTGGCAAACAGAGAAGCTTTCTTT. It is translated as CASSYVANREAFF.

This clonotype was seen repeatedly, ten times or more. The J gene is TRBJ2-2, the V gene TRBV2; a weak D match, TRBD1 (5 bases). Germline CDR1 is SNHLY and CDR2 is FYNNEI. Trimming shortened V by 5 bases and J by 6 bases, and 13 bases separated the two germline ends. The CDR3 extends over 14 amino acids. As DNA, the CDR3 is TGTGCCAGCAGTTACAGGACCGACGCCGGGGAGCTGTTTTTT. As protein: CASSYRTDAGELFF.

The chain couples TRBV28 to TRBJ1-5; no firm D call. The CDR3 extends over 14 amino acids. Germline loops: CDR1 MDHEN, CDR2 SYDVKM. Trimming removed 3 bases at V and 5 bases at J, with 11 bases between. CDR3 nucleotide sequence: TGTGCCAGCAGTTTGCGCCAGACTCATCAGCCCCAGCATTTT. Its translation: CASSLRQTHQPQHF.

This clonotype was counted between two and nine times. The chain couples TRBV28 to TRBJ1-2, with TRBD1 as a possible D gene (6 bases). This CDR3 is 15 amino acids long. Germline-derived CDR1 and CDR2 are MDHEN and SYDVKM. Trimming cost V 3 bases and J 4 bases, with 15 bases left between them. The CDR3: CASSFAVRGSYGYTF. DNA of the CDR3: TGTGCCAGCAGTTTTGCAGTTAGGGGGTCCTATGGCTACACCTTC.

This clonotype was observed many times. The chain has TRBV3-1 and TRBJ2-7; 11 bases fit TRBD2. Trimming took 3 bases from V and 0 from J; bases not matched to a gene: 1. CDR1 and CDR2 from the germline V gene are LGHDT and YNNKEL (reference sequence). The CDR3 has 15 amino acids. CDR3 nucleotides: TGTGCCAGCAGCCACCTAGCGGGGGGCTCCTACGAGCAGTACTTC. It specifies CASSHLAGGSYEQYF.

This clonotype was counted ten times or more. The chain joins TRBV24-1 to TRBJ2-3, with D maybe TRBD2 (5 bases). The V gene's germline CDR1 is KGHDR and CDR2 SFDVKD. Trimming removed 5 bases at V and 2 bases at J, with 10 bases between. This CDR3 has 14 amino acids. This chain's CDR3 is CATSGRRHTDTQYF. The CDR3 nucleotides are TGTGCCACCAGTGGTCGGAGGCACACAGATACGCAGTATTTT.

The chain joins TRBV10-3 to TRBJ2-3, with D tentatively TRBD1 (5 bases). Trimming left V 7 bases short and J 2 bases short, with 7 bases between. Germline-derived CDR1 and CDR2 are ENHRY and SYGVKD. This CDR3 has 12 amino acids. The CDR3 DNA follows: TGTGCCATCAAGGACAACACAGATACGCAGTATTTT. Its translation is CAIKDNTDTQYF.

The CDR3 protein is CASSFGTSGGINEQFF. CDR3 DNA sequence: TGTGCCAGCAGTTTCGGGACTAGCGGGGGGATCAATGAGCAGTTCTTC. J is TRBJ2-1 and V is TRBV4-2, with 15 bases matching TRBD2. V trimming: 6 bases; J trimming: 6 bases; junction bases outside the gene matches: 6. This CDR3 is 16 amino acids long. Germline V gene data show CDR1 as LGHNA and CDR2 as YNFKEQ.

This clonotype was picked up many times. This chain uses TRBV7-6 with TRBJ2-7; no reliable D call. CDR1 is SGHVS, CDR2 FNYEAQ, per germline. The CDR3 consists of 15 residues. Deletions cut 3 bases from V and 1 base from J, with 13 bases between. The CDR3 reads CASSFQAEISYEQYF. CDR3 in DNA: TGTGCCAGCAGCTTCCAGGCCGAGATTTCCTACGAGCAGTACTTC.

The sample holds many counts of this clonotype. V is TRBV12-3 or TRBV12-4 and J is TRBJ1-5, with no clear D. The germline V and J ends were trimmed by 6 bases and 6 bases, with 9 bases remaining between them. The CDR3 is made up of 12 amino acids. The CDR3 protein is CASSRAGQPQHF. As DNA, the CDR3 is TGTGCCAGCAGCCGAGCTGGTCAGCCCCAGCATTTT.

This clonotype has only one observation. The chain links TRBV11-1 to TRBJ2-1; 8 nucleotides match TRBD2. Germline V lookup: CDR1 SGHAT, CDR2 FQDESV (reference sequence). The CDR3 is 13 residues long. The junction had 7 bases not matched to a gene; V was cut back by 5 bases and J by 10 bases. The chain's CDR3 is CASSVGREREQFF. Here the CDR3 DNA reads TGTGCCAGCAGCGTCGGGAGGGAGCGGGAGCAGTTCTTC.